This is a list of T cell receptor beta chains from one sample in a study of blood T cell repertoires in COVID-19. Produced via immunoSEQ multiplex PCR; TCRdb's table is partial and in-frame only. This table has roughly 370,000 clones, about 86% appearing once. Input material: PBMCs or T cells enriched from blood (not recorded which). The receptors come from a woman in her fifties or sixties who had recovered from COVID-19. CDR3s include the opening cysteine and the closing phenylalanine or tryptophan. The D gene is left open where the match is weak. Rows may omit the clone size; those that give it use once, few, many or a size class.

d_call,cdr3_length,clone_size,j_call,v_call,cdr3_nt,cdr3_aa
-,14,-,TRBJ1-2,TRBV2,TGTGCCAGCAGTGAAGGACTCTCTAACTATGGCTACACCTTC,CASSEGLSNYGYTF
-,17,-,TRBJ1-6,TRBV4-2,TGTGCCAGCAGCCAAGTGCATCTAACGCAGGGCAATTCACCCCTCCACTTT,CASSQVHLTQGNSPLHF
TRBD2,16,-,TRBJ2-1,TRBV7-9,TGTGCCAGCAGCATCTGGACTAGCGGAATATACAATGAGCAGTTCTTC,CASSIWTSGIYNEQFF
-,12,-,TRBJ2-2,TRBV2,TGTGCCAGCAGTCCGGACACCGGGGAGCTGTTTTTT,CASSPDTGELFF
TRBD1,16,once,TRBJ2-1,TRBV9,TGTGCCAGCAGCCCCAGGACAGGGGCCCTTTCCAATGAGCAGTTCTTC,CASSPRTGALSNEQFF
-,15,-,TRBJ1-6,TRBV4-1,TGCGCCAGCAGCCAAGAGGGGCGGTTTAATTCACCCCTCCACTTT,CASSQEGRFNSPLHF
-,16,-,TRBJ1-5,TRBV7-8,TGTGCCAGCAGCTCGACCCGGCAGGGCGGTAGGCAGCCCCAGCATTTT,CASSSTRQGGRQPQHF
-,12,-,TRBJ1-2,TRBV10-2,TGCGCCAGCACCGACAGTTTCTATGGCTACACCTTC,CASTDSFYGYTF
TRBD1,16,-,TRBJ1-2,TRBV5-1,TGCGCCAGCAGTATGAAAACTACAGGGGGGATTGGTGGCTACACCTTC,CASSMKTTGGIGGYTF
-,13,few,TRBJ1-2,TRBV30,TGTGCCTGGAGCGAGACACCGTCCTATGGCTACACCTTC,CAWSETPSYGYTF
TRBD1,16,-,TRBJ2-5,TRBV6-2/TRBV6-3,TGTGCCAGCAGTTACCAACTTATTACAGGGGAGGAGACCCAGTACTTC,CASSYQLITGEETQYF
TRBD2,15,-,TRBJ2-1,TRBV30,TGTGCCTGGAGTGGGATAGGGACTAGCGGGAATGAGCAGTTCTTC,CAWSGIGTSGNEQFF
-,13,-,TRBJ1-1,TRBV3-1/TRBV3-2,TGTGCCAGCAGCCATGAAGACAGGCCCGAAGCTTTCTTT,CASSHEDRPEAFF
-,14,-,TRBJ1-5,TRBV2,TGTGCCACCGGGCGAATCCGACAGGATCAGCCCCAGCATTTT,CATGRIRQDQPQHF
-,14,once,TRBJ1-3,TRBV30,TGTGCCTGGAGTGTCTCGCGGCTCGGAAACACCATATATTTT,CAWSVSRLGNTIYF
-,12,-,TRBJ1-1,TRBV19,TGTGCCAGTAGTATCCCTTACACTGAAGCTTTCTTT,CASSIPYTEAFF
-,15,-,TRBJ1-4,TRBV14,TGTGCCAGCAGCCAACTCGGGACAACTAATGAAAAACTGTTTTTT,CASSQLGTTNEKLFF
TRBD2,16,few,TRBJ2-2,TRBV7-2,TGTGCCAGCAGCTTAAGGACTAGCGCCGGGACCGGGGAGCTGTTTTTT,CASSLRTSAGTGELFF
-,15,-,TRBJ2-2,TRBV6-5,TGTGCCAGCACAGGGGGGACGAGATGGACCGGGGAGCTGTTTTTT,CASTGGTRWTGELFF
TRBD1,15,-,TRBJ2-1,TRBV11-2,TGTGCCAGCACCCTGGGACAGATTTCCTACAATGAGCAGTTCTTC,CASTLGQISYNEQFF
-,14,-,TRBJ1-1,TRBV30,TGTGCCTGGAGTGTTCAAACCCAGGGGACTGAAGCTTTCTTT,CAWSVQTQGTEAFF
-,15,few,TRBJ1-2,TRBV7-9,TGTGCCAGCAGCTTATACGCAGGGGACCTCTATGGCTACACCTTC,CASSLYAGDLYGYTF
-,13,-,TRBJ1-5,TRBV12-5,TGTGCTAGTGGTTTGGTCAGTAATCAGCCCCAGCATTTT,CASGLVSNQPQHF
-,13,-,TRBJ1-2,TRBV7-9,TGTGCCAGCAGCCACTGGACAGCCTATGGCTACACCTTC,CASSHWTAYGYTF
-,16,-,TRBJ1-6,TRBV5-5,TGTGCCAGCAGCTTGCCACGCTTTCGGGATAATTCACCCCTCCACTTT,CASSLPRFRDNSPLHF
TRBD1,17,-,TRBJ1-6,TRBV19,TGTGCCAGTAGTATACGGGGACCCAGGGGGCAGACCTCACCCCTCCACTTT,CASSIRGPRGQTSPLHF
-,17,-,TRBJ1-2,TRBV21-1,TGTGCCAGCAGCGACGGGACAGGGGGCGGGACTAACTATGGCTACACCTTC,CASSDGTGGGTNYGYTF
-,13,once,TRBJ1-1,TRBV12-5,TGTGCTAGTGGTCTTCAGGAGAACACTGAAGCTTTCTTT,CASGLQENTEAFF
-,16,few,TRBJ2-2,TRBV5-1,TGCGCCAGCAGCTTGGGGGTACGGGAGAACACCGGGGAGCTGTTTTTT,CASSLGVRENTGELFF
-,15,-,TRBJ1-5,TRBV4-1,TGCGCCAGCAGCCCCCTGATGGGAGGGGGACAGCCCCAGCATTTT,CASSPLMGGGQPQHF
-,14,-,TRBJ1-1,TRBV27,TGTGCCAGCAGCCCGTCGAGGATCCTCACTGAAGCTTTCTTT,CASSPSRILTEAFF
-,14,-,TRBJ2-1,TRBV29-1,TGCAGCGTTTGTATGCGAAGCTCCTACAATGAGCAGTTCTTC,CSVCMRSSYNEQFF
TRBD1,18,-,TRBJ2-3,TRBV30,TGTGCCTGGAGTGTAGCCCGACGGACAGGACTTGGCACAGATACGCAGTATTTT,CAWSVARRTGLGTDTQYF
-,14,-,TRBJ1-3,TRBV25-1,TGTGCCAGCAGTCTAGGGGGCTCTGGAAACACCATATATTTT,CASSLGGSGNTIYF
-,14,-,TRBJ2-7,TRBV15,TGTGCCACCAGCAGAGATACCCGGTCCTACGAGCAGTACTTC,CATSRDTRSYEQYF
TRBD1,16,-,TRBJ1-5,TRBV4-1,TGCGCCAGCAGCCAAGACATGCAGGGGGCGACGCAGCCCCAGCATTTT,CASSQDMQGATQPQHF
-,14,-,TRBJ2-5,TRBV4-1,TGCGCCAGCAGCCCGGGTGGGGGCACAGAGACCCAGTACTTC,CASSPGGGTETQYF
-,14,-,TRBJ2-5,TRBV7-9,TGTGCCAGCAGCTTATCGGAGCTTGGCGGGACCCAGTACTTC,CASSLSELGGTQYF
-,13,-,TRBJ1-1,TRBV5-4,TGTGCCAGCAGCGGGCGCCCGAACACTGAAGCTTTCTTT,CASSGRPNTEAFF
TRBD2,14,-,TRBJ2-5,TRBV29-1,TGCAGCGTTGTCCCTAGCGGGGGCGGAGAGACCCAGTACTTC,CSVVPSGGGETQYF
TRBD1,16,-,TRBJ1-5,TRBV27,TGTGCCAGCAGTTTAGCGGCAGGGGGCAACAATCAGCCCCAGCATTTT,CASSLAAGGNNQPQHF
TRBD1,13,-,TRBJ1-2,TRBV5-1,TGCGCCAGCAGGCCGGGACAGGGGCCCGGCTACACCTTC,CASRPGQGPGYTF
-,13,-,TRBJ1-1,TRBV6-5,TGTGCCAGCACCCAAATGTCGGGCACTGAAGCTTTCTTT,CASTQMSGTEAFF
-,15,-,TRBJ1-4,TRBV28,TGTGCCAGCAGAACGAGACAGTCAACTAATGAAAAACTGTTTTTT,CASRTRQSTNEKLFF
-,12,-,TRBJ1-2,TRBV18,TGTGCCAGCTCACCAACAGGGTTTGGCTACACCTTC,CASSPTGFGYTF
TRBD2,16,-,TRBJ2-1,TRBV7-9,TGTGCCAGCAGCATTACAACTAGCGGGGGTTACAATGAGCAGTTCTTC,CASSITTSGGYNEQFF
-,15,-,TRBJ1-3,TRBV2,TGTGCCAGCAGTGGAAAGAGGGGGTCTGGAAACACCATATATTTT,CASSGKRGSGNTIYF
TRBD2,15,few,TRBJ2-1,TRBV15,TGTGCCACCAGCAGAGGGACTAGCGGGGACAATGAGCAGTTCTTC,CATSRGTSGDNEQFF
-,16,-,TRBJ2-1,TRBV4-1,TGCGCCAGCAGCCGGGGGCCGGACAGAACCTACAATGAGCAGTTCTTC,CASSRGPDRTYNEQFF
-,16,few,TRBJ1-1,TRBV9,TGTGCCAGCAGCGTAGGGTCTCCCTCAGGGAACACTGAAGCTTTCTTT,CASSVGSPSGNTEAFF
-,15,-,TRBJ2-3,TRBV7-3,TGTGCCAGCAGCTTAGGAGGAGGAGGTTCGGATACGCAGTATTTT,CASSLGGGGSDTQYF
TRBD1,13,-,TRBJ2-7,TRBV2,TGTGCCAGCCTCCGACAGGGGGCGGGGGAGCAGTACTTC,CASLRQGAGEQYF